This TCR beta chain originates from a study of T-cell memory formation after mild COVID-19. The study's findings and limits: The finding that pre-infection memory included some responding clones suggested that cross-reactive memory joined. Contracting CD4+ clones sat mainly in CM and EM; CD8+ in EMRA. Contracting clones from day 15 to 85 showed balanced CD4/CD8; later expanders favored CD4+.

This clonotype was picked up many times. Its specificity is not known. With constant-segment primers, 5'RACE yielded cDNA libraries of TCR alpha and TCR beta that carried sample barcodes and UMIs. TCRdb independently ran MiXCR on the 5' RACE reads; one entry per CDR3 protein. Among under 650,000 distinct CDR3 sequences listed, 18% were seen once. The CDR3 has 15 amino acids. V dropped 6 bases and J dropped 1 base, with 14 bases sitting between them. From germline, CDR1 is MNHEY and CDR2 SVGAGI. The receptor was isolated from an adult woman who had mild COVID-19 (a few samples of this study predate the infection). Cell type and time point are not known. The specimen was PBMCs or a T cell subset sorted from them (not recorded which). The chain carries TRBV6-5 and TRBJ2-3, with D tentatively TRBD2 (6 bases). The CDR3 DNA reads as TGTGCCAGCAGCCTCCGGGGGTCTGGCACAGATACGCAGTATTTT. This gives the protein CASSLRGSGTDTQYF.